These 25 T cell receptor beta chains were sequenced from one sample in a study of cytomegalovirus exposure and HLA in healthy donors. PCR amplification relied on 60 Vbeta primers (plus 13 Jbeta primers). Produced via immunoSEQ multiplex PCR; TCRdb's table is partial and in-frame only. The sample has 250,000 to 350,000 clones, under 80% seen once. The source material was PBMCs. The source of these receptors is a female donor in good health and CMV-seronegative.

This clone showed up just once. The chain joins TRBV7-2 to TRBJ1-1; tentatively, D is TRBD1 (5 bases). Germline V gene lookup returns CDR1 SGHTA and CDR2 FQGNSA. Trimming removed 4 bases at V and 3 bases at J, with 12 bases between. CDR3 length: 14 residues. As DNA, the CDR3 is TGTGCCAGCAGCTGGAAGGACACCTACACTGAAGCTTTCTTT. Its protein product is CASSWKDTYTEAFF. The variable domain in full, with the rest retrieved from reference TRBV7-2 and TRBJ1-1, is GAGVSQSPSNKVTEKGKDVELRCDPISGHTALYWYRQSLGQGLEFLIYFQGNSAPDKSGLPSDRFSAERTGGSVSTLTIQRTQQEDSAVYLCASSWKDTYTEAFFGQGTRLTVV.

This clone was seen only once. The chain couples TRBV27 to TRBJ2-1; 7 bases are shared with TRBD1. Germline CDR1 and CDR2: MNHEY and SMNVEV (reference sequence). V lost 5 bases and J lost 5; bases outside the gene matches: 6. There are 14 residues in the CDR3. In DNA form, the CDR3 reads TGTGCCAGCAGTCGACCGGGACAGCACAATGAGCAGTTCTTC. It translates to CASSRPGQHNEQFF.

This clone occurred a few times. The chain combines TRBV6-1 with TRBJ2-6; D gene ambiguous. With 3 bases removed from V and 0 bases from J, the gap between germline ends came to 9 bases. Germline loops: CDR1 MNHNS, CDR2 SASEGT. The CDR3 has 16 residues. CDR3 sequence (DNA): TGTGCCAGCAGTGATGGGTCGGGCTCTGGGGCCAACGTCCTGACTTTC. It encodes CASSDGSGSGANVLTF.

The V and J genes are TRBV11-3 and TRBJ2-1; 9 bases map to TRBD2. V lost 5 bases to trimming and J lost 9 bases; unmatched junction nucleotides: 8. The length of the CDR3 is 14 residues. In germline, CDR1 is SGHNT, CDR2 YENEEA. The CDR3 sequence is CASSTGTSIGEQFF. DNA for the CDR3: TGTGCCAGCAGCACCGGGACTAGCATCGGTGAGCAGTTCTTC.

The CDR3: CASSRLAGGSSYEQYF. The CDR3 coding sequence is TGTGCCAGCAGCCGACTAGCGGGAGGGTCCTCCTACGAGCAGTACTTC. The chain couples TRBV5-6 to TRBJ2-7, with 14 bases fitting TRBD2. Trimming removed 4 bases from V and 0 bases from J; junction bases left unmatched: 3. The CDR3 sequence is 16 residues long. Per the germline V gene, CDR1 is SGHDT and CDR2 is YYEEEE. Filled out from reference TRBV5-6 and TRBJ2-7, the complete variable domain reads DAGVTQSPTHLIKTRGQQVTLRCSPKSGHDTVSWYQQALGQGPQFIFQYYEEEERQRGNFPDRFSGHQFPNYSSELNVNALLLGDSALYLCASSRLAGGSSYEQYFGPGTRLTVT.

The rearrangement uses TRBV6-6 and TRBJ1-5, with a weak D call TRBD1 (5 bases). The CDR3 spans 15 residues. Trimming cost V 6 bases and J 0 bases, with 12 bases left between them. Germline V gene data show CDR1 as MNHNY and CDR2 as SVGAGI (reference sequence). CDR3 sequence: CASRTSGGSNQPQHF. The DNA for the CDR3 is TGTGCCAGCAGAACCAGCGGGGGTAGCAATCAGCCCCAGCATTTT.

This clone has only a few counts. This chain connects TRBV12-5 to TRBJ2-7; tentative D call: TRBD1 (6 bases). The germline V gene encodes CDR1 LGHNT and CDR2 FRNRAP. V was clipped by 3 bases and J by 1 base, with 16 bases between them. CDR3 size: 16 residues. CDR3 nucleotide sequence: TGTGCTAGTGGTTTAGGGGACACACAACTATCCTACGAGCAGTACTTC. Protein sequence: CASGLGDTQLSYEQYF.

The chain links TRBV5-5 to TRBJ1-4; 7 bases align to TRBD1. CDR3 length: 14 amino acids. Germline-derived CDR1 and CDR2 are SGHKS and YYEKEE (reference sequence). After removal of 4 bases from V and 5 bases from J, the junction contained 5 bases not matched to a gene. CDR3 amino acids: CASSRQGLNEKLFF. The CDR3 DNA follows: TGTGCCAGCAGCCGACAGGGATTAAATGAAAAACTGTTTTTT. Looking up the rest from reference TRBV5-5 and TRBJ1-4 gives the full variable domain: DAGVTQSPTHLIKTRGQQVTLRCSPISGHKSVSWYQQVLGQGPQFIFQYYEKEERGRGNFPDRFSARQFPNYSSELNVNALLLGDSALYLCASSRQGLNEKLFFGSGTQLSVL.

The CDR3, as DNA: TGTGCCAGCAGCTTAGCCGGGACAGGGATGAATGAGCAGTTCTTC. This gives the protein CASSLAGTGMNEQFF. This sequence joins TRBV11-2 and TRBJ2-1; 9 bases fit TRBD1. Germline values: CDR1 SGHAT, CDR2 FQNNGV. The CDR3 totals 15 residues. V was clipped by 1 base and J by 7 bases; unmatched bases: 5. The variable domain in full, completed from reference TRBV11-2 and TRBJ2-1, reads EAGVAQSPRYKIIEKRQSVAFWCNPISGHATLYWYQQILGQGPKLLIQFQNNGVVDDSQLPKDRFSAERLKGVDSTLKIQPAKLEDSAVYLCASSLAGTGMNEQFFGPGTRLTVL.

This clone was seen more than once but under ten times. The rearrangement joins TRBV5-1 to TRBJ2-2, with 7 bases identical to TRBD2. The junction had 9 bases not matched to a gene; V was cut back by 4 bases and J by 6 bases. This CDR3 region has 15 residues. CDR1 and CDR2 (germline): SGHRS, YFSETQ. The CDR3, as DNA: TGCGCCAGCAGCGTCATCGGGGAGGGCCCCGGGGAGCTGTTTTTT. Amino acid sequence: CASSVIGEGPGELFF. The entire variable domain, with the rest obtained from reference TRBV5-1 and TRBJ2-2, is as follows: KAGVTQTPRYLIKTRGQQVTLSCSPISGHRSVSWYQQTPGQGLQFLFEYFSETQRNKGNFPGRFSGRQFSNSRSEMNVSTLELGDSALYLCASSVIGEGPGELFFGEGSRLTVL.

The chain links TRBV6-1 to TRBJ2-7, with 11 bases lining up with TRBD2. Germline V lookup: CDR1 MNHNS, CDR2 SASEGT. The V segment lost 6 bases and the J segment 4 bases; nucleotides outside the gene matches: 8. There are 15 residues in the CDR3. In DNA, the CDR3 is TGTGCCAGCAGCCCAGGACTAGCGGGCAGATACGAGCAGTACTTC. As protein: CASSPGLAGRYEQYF.

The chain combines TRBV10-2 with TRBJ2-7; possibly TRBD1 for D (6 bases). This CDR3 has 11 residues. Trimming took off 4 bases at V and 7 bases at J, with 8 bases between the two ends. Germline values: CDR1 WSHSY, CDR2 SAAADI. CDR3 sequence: CASSGTGEQYF. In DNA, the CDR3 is TGCGCCAGCAGTGGCACAGGGGAGCAGTACTTC.

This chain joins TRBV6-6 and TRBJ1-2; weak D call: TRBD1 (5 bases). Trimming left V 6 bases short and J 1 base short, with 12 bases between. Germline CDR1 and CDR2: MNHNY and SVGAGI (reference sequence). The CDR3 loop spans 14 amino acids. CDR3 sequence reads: CASSPRQGNYGYTF. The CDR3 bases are TGTGCCAGCAGCCCACGGCAGGGTAACTATGGCTACACCTTC.

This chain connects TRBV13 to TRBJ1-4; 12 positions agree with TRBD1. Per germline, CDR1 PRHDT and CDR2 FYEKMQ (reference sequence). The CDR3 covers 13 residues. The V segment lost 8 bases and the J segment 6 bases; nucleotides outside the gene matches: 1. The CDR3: CASGTGGYEKLFF. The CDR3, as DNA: TGTGCCAGCGGGACAGGGGGCTATGAAAAACTGTTTTTT.

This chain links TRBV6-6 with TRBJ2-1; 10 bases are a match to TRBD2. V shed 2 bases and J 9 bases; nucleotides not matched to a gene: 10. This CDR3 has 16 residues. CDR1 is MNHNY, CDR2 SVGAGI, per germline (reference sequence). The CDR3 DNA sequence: TGTGCCAGCAGTTACCGGATGCTAGCGGGAGTTGGTGAGCAGTTCTTC. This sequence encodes CASSYRMLAGVGEQFF.

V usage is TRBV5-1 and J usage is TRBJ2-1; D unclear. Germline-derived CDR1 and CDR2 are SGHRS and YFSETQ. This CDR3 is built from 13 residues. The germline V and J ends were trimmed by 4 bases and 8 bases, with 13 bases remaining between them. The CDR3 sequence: CASSGPWADEQFF. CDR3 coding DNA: TGCGCCAGCAGCGGCCCGTGGGCTGATGAGCAGTTCTTC.

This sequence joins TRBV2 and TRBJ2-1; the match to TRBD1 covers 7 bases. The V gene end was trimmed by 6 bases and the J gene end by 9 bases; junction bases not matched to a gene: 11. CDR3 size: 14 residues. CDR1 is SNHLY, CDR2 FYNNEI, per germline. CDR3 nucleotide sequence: TGTGCCAGCAGAACCCTACAGGGGACGGGTGAGCAGTTCTTC. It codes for CASRTLQGTGEQFF.

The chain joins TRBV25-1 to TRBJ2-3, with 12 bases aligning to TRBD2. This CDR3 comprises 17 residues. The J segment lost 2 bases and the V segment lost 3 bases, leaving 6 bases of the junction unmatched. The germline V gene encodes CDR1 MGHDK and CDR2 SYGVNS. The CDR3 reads CASSDLGLAGFTDTQYF. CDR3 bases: TGTGCCAGCAGTGACCTGGGACTAGCGGGTTTCACAGATACGCAGTATTTT. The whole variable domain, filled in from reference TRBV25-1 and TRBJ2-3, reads EADIYQTPRYLVIGTGKKITLECSQTMGHDKMYWYQQDPGMELHLIHYSYGVNSTEKGDLSSESTVSRIRTEHFPLTLESARPSHTSQYLCASSDLGLAGFTDTQYFGPGTRLTVL.

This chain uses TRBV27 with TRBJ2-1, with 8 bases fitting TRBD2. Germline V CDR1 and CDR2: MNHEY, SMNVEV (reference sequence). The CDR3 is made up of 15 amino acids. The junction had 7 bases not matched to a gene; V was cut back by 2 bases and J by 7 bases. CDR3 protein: CASSLPGLARNEQFF. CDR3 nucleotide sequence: TGTGCCAGCAGTTTACCAGGACTAGCTCGGAATGAGCAGTTCTTC.

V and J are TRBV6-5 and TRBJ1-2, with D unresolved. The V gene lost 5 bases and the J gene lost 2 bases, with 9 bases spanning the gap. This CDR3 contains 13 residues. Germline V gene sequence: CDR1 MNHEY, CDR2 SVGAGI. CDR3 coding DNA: TGTGCCAGCAGTATCGGTCCCAACTATGGCTACACCTTC. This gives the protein CASSIGPNYGYTF.

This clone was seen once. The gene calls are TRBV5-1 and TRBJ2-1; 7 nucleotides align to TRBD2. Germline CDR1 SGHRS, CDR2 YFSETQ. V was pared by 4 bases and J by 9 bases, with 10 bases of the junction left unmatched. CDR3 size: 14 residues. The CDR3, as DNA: TGCGCCAGCAGCCTAGGACTAGAAGGCATTGAGCAGTTCTTC. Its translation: CASSLGLEGIEQFF.

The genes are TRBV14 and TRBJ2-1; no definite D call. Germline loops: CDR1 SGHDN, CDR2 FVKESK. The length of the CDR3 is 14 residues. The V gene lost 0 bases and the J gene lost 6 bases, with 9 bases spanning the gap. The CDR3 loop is CASSQDLSGNEQFF. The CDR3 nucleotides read TGTGCCAGCAGCCAAGACCTTAGTGGCAATGAGCAGTTCTTC. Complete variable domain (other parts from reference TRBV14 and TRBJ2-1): EAGVTQFPSHSVIEKGQTVTLRCDPISGHDNLYWYRRVMGKEIKFLLHFVKESKQDESGMPNNRFLAERTGGTYSTLKVQPAELEDSGVYFCASSQDLSGNEQFFGPGTRLTVL.

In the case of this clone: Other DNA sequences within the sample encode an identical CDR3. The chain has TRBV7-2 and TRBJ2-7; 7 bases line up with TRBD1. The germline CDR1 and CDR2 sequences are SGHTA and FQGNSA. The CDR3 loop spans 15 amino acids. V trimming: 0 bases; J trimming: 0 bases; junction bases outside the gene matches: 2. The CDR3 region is CASSLAGTASYEQYF. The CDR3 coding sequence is TGTGCCAGCAGCTTAGCTGGGACAGCCTCCTACGAGCAGTACTTC.

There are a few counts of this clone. CDR3 in amino acids: CAISESVGGRTAKNIQYF. CDR3 bases: TGTGCCATCAGTGAGTCGGTTGGCGGCCGTACGGCCAAAAACATTCAGTACTTC. The genes are TRBV10-3 and TRBJ2-4; D ambiguous. Per the germline V gene, CDR1 is ENHRY and CDR2 is SYGVKD. The CDR3 spans 18 residues. The V end was cut by 0 bases, the J end by 1 base, with 16 bases between.

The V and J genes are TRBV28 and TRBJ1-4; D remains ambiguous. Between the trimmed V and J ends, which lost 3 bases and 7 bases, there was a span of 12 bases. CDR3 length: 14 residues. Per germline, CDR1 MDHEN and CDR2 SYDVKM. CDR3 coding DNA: TGTGCCAGCAGTTTCTTAGTCTCGGGTGAAAAACTGTTTTTT. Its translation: CASSFLVSGEKLFF.